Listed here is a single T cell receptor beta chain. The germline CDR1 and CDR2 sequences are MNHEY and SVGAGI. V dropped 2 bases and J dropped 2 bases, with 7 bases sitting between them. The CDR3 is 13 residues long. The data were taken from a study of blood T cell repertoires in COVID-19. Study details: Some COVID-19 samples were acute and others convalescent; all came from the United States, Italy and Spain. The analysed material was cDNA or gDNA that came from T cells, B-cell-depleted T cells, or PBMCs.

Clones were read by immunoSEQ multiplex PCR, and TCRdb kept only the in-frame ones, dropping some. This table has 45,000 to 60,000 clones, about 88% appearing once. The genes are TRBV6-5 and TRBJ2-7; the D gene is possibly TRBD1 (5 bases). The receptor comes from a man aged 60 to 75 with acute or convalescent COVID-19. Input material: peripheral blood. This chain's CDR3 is CASSYQGTYEQYF. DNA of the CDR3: TGTGCCAGCAGTTACCAGGGAACCTACGAGCAGTACTTC.